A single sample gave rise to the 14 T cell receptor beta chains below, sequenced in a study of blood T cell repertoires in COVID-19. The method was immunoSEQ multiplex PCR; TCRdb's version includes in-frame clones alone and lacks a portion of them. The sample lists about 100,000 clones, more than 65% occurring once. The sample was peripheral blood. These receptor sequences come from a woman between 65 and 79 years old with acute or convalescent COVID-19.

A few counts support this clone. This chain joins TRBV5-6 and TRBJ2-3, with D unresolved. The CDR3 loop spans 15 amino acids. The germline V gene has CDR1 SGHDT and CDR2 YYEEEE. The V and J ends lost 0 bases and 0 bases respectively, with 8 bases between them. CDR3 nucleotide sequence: TGTGCCAGCAGCTTGGTAGTAACTAGCACAGATACGCAGTATTTT. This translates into CASSLVVTSTDTQYF. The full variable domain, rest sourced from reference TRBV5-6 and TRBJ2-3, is DAGVTQSPTHLIKTRGQQVTLRCSPKSGHDTVSWYQQALGQGPQFIFQYYEEEERQRGNFPDRFSGHQFPNYSSELNVNALLLGDSALYLCASSLVVTSTDTQYFGPGTRLTVL.

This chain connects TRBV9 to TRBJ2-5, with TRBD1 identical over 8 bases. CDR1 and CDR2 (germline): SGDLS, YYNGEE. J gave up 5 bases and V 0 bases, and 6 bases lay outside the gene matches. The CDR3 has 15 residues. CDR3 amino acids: CASSVDPDRVETQYF. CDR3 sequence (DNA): TGTGCCAGCAGCGTAGATCCGGACAGGGTCGAGACCCAGTACTTC.

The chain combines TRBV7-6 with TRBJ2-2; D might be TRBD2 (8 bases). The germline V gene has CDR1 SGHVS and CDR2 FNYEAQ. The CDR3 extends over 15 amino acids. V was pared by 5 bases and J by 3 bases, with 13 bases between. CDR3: CASSREGADTGELFF. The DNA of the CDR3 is TGTGCCAGCAGCCGGGAGGGGGCCGACACCGGGGAGCTGTTTTTT. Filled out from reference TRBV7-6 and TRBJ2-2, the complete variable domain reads GAGVSQSPRYKVTKRGQDVALRCDPISGHVSLYWYRQALGQGPEFLTYFNYEAQQDKSGLPNDRFSAERPEGSISTLTIQRTEQRDSAMYRCASSREGADTGELFFGEGSRLTVL.

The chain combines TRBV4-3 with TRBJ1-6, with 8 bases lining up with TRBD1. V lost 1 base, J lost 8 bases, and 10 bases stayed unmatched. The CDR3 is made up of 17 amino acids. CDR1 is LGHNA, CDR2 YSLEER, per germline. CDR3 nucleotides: TGCGCCAGCAGCCAAGGACAGGGGTCGGGGCAAGATTCACCCCTCCACTTT. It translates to CASSQGQGSGQDSPLHF.

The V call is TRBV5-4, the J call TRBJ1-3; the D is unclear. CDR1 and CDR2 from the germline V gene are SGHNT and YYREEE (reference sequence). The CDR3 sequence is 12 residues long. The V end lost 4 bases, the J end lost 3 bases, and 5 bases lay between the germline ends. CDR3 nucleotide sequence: TGTGCCAGCAGCCTAGATGGAAACACCATATATTTT. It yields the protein CASSLDGNTIYF. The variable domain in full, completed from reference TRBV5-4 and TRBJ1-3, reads ETGVTQSPTHLIKTRGQQVTLRCSSQSGHNTVSWYQQALGQGPQFIFQYYREEENGRGNFPPRFSGLQFPNYSSELNVNALELDDSALYLCASSLDGNTIYFGEGSWLTVV.

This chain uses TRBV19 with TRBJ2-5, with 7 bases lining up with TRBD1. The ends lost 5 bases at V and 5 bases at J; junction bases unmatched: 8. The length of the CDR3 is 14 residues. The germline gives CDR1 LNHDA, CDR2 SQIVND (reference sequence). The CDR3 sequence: CASSPRTGRETQYF. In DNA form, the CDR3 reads TGTGCCAGTAGTCCCCGGACAGGAAGGGAGACCCAGTACTTC.

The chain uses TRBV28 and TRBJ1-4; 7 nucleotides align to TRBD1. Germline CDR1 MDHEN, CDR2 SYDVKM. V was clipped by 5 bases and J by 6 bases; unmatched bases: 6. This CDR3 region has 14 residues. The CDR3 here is CASSRDRPDEKLFF. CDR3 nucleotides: TGTGCCAGCAGTCGGGACAGACCTGATGAAAAACTGTTTTTT.

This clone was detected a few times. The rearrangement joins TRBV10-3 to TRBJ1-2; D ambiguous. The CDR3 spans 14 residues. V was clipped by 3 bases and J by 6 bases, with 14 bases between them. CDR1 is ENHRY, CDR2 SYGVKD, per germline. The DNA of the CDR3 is TGTGCCATCAGTGAAGGTGGGCATATTGATGGCTACACCTTC. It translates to CAISEGGHIDGYTF.

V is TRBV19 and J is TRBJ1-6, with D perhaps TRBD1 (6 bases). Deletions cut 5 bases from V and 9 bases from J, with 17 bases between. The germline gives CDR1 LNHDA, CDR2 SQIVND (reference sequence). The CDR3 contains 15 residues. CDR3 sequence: CASSFPQGTGSPLHF. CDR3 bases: TGTGCCAGTAGTTTCCCACAGGGTACAGGTTCACCCCTCCACTTT.

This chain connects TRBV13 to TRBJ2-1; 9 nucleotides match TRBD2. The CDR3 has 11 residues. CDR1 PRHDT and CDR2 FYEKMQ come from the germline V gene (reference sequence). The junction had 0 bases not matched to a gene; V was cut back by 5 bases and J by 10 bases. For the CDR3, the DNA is TGTGCCAGCAGCCTAGCGGGGGAGCAGTTCTTC. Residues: CASSLAGEQFF.

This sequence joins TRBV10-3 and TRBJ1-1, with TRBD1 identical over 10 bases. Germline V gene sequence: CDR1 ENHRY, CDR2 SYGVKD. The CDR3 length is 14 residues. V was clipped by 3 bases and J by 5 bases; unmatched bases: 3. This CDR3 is CAISDGQGVTEAFF. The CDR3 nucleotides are TGTGCCATCAGTGATGGACAGGGGGTGACTGAAGCTTTCTTT.

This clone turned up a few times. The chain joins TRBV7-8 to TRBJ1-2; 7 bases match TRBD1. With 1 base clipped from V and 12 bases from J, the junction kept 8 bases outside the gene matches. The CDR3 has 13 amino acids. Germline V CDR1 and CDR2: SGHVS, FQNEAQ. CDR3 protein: CASSLGLDREHTF. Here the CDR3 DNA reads TGTGCCAGCAGCTTAGGTCTCGACAGGGAACACACCTTC.

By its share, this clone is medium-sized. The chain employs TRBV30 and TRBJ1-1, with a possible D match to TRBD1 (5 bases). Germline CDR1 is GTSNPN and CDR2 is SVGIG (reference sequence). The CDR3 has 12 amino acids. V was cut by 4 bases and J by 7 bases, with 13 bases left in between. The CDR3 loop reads CAWNSWGLEAFF. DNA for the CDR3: TGTGCCTGGAATTCCTGGGGCCTTGAAGCTTTCTTT.

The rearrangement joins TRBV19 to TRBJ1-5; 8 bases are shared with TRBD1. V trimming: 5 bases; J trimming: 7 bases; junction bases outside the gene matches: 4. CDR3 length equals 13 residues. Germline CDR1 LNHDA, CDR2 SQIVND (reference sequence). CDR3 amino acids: CASSVNRGQPQHF. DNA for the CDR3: TGTGCCAGTAGTGTCAACAGGGGGCAGCCCCAGCATTTT.